The clone carrying this T cell receptor beta chain was seen repeatedly, ten times or more. It was with unique molecular identifiers that the TCRbeta library was prepared. TCRdb re-called the PCR reads with MiXCR, one entry per CDR3 protein. This sample has roughly 590,000 distinct CDR3 sequences, with around 17% found just once. This sample is drawn from a study of T-cell reconstitution after alpha-beta-depleted transplantation in children. The germline V and J ends were trimmed by 3 bases and 4 bases, with 19 bases remaining between them. Germline loops: CDR1 LGHNA, CDR2 YSLEER. The CDR3 sequence is 17 residues long.

The clonotype originates from a human donor who donated a stem cell graft to a child with acute myeloid leukemia. The chain carries TRBV4-3 and TRBJ1-5; TRBD1 might be the D (5 bases). Sequencing used PBMCs from the stem cell graft donor, obtained from the stem cell graft. DNA of the CDR3: TGCGCCAGCAGCCACCACTTCGGGGCAGTAGAGAATCAGCCCCAGCATTTT. It is translated as CASSHHFGAVENQPQHF.